The sequence of this T cell receptor beta chain was determined in a study of glioma-infiltrating T cells. The iRepertoire nested amplicon-rescue multiplex PCR amplified TCR alpha and beta CDR3s from RNA. Each CDR3 protein gets one entry after TCRdb re-called the multiplex PCR reads with MiXCR. This sample has around 350,000 distinct CDR3 sequences, with about two fifths found just once. Germline lookup yields CDR1 MDHEN and CDR2 SYDVKM. The CDR3 sequence is 15 residues long. V gave up 3 bases and J gave up 1 base, with 9 bases separating them. This receptor was obtained from a human donor with low-grade glioma or glioblastoma, undergoing nonglioma brain surgery, or in good health (not recorded which). J is TRBJ2-2 and V is TRBV28; D is possibly TRBD2 (5 bases). Source material: glioma tissue, nonneoplastic brain tissue, or PBMCs (not recorded which). This CDR3 is CASSFSGWNTGELFF. As DNA, the CDR3 is TGTGCCAGCAGTTTCTCGGGGTGGAACACCGGGGAGCTGTTTTTT.